These T cell receptor beta chains were read from a single sample in a study of T cells in Graves' hyperthyroidism and ophthalmopathy. TCRdb called the multiplex PCR reads again in MiXCR, with one record for every CDR3 protein. The data contain hundreds of thousands of distinct CDR3 sequences, about 14% of them singletons. The sample consisted of blood. The receptors here all came from a woman in her forties or fifties with Graves' ophthalmopathy. Each CDR3 is given with its conserved first and last residue. D genes are given only for firm matches. Size values are once, few and many counts, or a class for expanded clones, and some rows have none.

D gene: .; J gene: TRBJ1-2; clone size: many; V gene: TRBV7-6; CDR3 DNA: TGTGCCAGCAGCTTTTCGGACGGTCGGGATGGCTACACCTTC; CDR3 protein: CASSFSDGRDGYTF
D gene: TRBD1; J gene: TRBJ2-6; clone size: .; V gene: TRBV7-2; CDR3 DNA: TGTGCCAGCAGCCCACTCGCGACAGGGGGTTATGGGGCCAACGTCCTGACTTTC; CDR3 protein: CASSPLATGGYGANVLTF
D gene: .; J gene: TRBJ2-1; clone size: many; V gene: TRBV7-9; CDR3 DNA: TGTGCCAGCAGCTTACAAGCTGCATTATACAATGAGCAGTTCTTC; CDR3 protein: CASSLQAALYNEQFF
D gene: TRBD1; J gene: TRBJ2-7; clone size: many; V gene: TRBV7-6; CDR3 DNA: TGTGCCAGCAGCTTAGTGCAGGGGGTAGGGTCCTACGAGCAGTACTTC; CDR3 protein: CASSLVQGVGSYEQYF
D gene: .; J gene: TRBJ2-1; clone size: many; V gene: TRBV5-8; CDR3 DNA: TGTGCCAGCACCCCGGACTTCAATGAGCAGTTCTTC; CDR3 protein: CASTPDFNEQFF
D gene: TRBD1; J gene: TRBJ1-2; clone size: few; V gene: TRBV19; CDR3 DNA: TGTGCCAGTAGTGCCGCCCCGACAGGGAGCTATGGCTACACCTTC; CDR3 protein: CASSAAPTGSYGYTF
D gene: TRBD1; J gene: TRBJ1-3; clone size: .; V gene: TRBV6-2/TRBV6-3; CDR3 DNA: TGTGCCAGCAGCCACCGAAGGGACAGAGGAAACACCATATATTTT; CDR3 protein: CASSHRRDRGNTIYF
D gene: TRBD1; J gene: TRBJ2-7; clone size: .; V gene: TRBV5-8; CDR3 DNA: TGTGCCAGCAGCGTCGGACAGGGAAACTCCTACGAGCAGTACTTC; CDR3 protein: CASSVGQGNSYEQYF
D gene: .; J gene: TRBJ2-1; clone size: many; V gene: TRBV3-1; CDR3 DNA: TGTGCCAGCAGCCAGAGCTCCTACAATGAGCAGTTCTTC; CDR3 protein: CASSQSSYNEQFF
D gene: .; J gene: TRBJ2-3; clone size: .; V gene: TRBV19; CDR3 DNA: TGTGCCAGTAGTAGGTCGTCTCGTTCAGATACGCAGTATTTT; CDR3 protein: CASSRSSRSDTQYF
D gene: TRBD2; J gene: TRBJ2-2; clone size: few; V gene: TRBV15; CDR3 DNA: TGTGCCACCAGCAGAGCCCATACTAGCGGGAGGTACACCGGGGAGCTGTTTTTT; CDR3 protein: CATSRAHTSGRYTGELFF
D gene: TRBD2; J gene: TRBJ2-3; clone size: many; V gene: TRBV20-1; CDR3 DNA: TGCAGTGCTAGAGGCCTTCCAGGACTAGTTTTAGATACGCAGTATTTT; CDR3 protein: CSARGLPGLVLDTQYF
D gene: .; J gene: TRBJ2-7; clone size: few; V gene: TRBV5-8; CDR3 DNA: TGTGCCAGCAGCTTGGTTTCTAGCAATAACTACGAGCAGTACTTC; CDR3 protein: CASSLVSSNNYEQYF
D gene: .; J gene: TRBJ2-5; clone size: few; V gene: TRBV7-8; CDR3 DNA: TGTGCCAGCAGCTTTAAAAGGGACTCGCGAAAAGAGACCCAGTACTTC; CDR3 protein: CASSFKRDSRKETQYF
D gene: .; J gene: TRBJ1-4; clone size: .; V gene: TRBV14; CDR3 DNA: TGTGCCAGCAGCCAGCGGTCGGGGGCGGCTAATGAAAAACTGTTTTTT; CDR3 protein: CASSQRSGAANEKLFF
D gene: .; J gene: TRBJ2-7; clone size: few; V gene: TRBV29-1; CDR3 DNA: TGCAGCGTGTTAGACAGTTACAGTTCCTACGAGCAGTACTTC; CDR3 protein: CSVLDSYSSYEQYF
D gene: .; J gene: TRBJ2-3; clone size: few; V gene: TRBV4-2; CDR3 DNA: TGTGCCAGCAGCAATAGTGATACGCAGTATTTT; CDR3 protein: CASSNSDTQYF
D gene: TRBD2; J gene: TRBJ2-1; clone size: few; V gene: TRBV6-1; CDR3 DNA: TGTGCCAGCACTTTGACTAGCGGGACGCTCAATGAGCAGTTCTTC; CDR3 protein: CASTLTSGTLNEQFF
D gene: TRBD1; J gene: TRBJ1-5; clone size: .; V gene: TRBV19; CDR3 DNA: TGTGCCAGTAGAACTTACAGGGGCTCTAGGGATCAGCCCCAGCATTTT; CDR3 protein: CASRTYRGSRDQPQHF
D gene: TRBD2; J gene: TRBJ2-5; clone size: many; V gene: TRBV20-1; CDR3 DNA: TGCAGTGCCACCCCCGGGACTACGAGCCTATCCCAAGAGACCCAGTACTTC; CDR3 protein: CSATPGTTSLSQETQYF
D gene: .; J gene: TRBJ2-7; clone size: .; V gene: TRBV19; CDR3 DNA: TGTGCCAGTAGTATGACCACGGGGGTCTACGAGCAGTACTTC; CDR3 protein: CASSMTTGVYEQYF
D gene: .; J gene: TRBJ2-7; clone size: .; V gene: TRBV27; CDR3 DNA: TGTGCCAGCAGTTTAACCTTAAACTACGAGCAGTACTTC; CDR3 protein: CASSLTLNYEQYF
D gene: TRBD2; J gene: TRBJ2-1; clone size: few; V gene: TRBV7-8; CDR3 DNA: TGTGCCAGCAGCTTATCACTAGCGGGAGTGGTGAATGAGCAGTTCTTC; CDR3 protein: CASSLSLAGVVNEQFF
D gene: .; J gene: TRBJ2-1; clone size: many; V gene: TRBV18; CDR3 DNA: TGTGCCAGCTCACCGGAGTACTCCTACAATGAGCAGTTCTTC; CDR3 protein: CASSPEYSYNEQFF
D gene: .; J gene: TRBJ2-1; clone size: .; V gene: TRBV19; CDR3 DNA: TGTGCCAGTAGTAGGTCAGAAGTCGTCAATGAGCAGTTCTTC; CDR3 protein: CASSRSEVVNEQFF
D gene: .; J gene: TRBJ2-4; clone size: many; V gene: TRBV2; CDR3 DNA: TGTGCCAGCAGGGAGAGCGCGGGACTAGCCAAAAACATTCAGTACTTC; CDR3 protein: CASRESAGLAKNIQYF